These 18 T cell receptor beta chains originate from one sample sequenced in a study of blood T cell repertoires in COVID-19. Sequencing was performed with immunoSEQ multiplex PCR; in TCRdb, only in-frame clones are kept and a portion is missing. This repertoire shows about 120,000 clones, around four fifths found once; its top ten account for roughly 7.1%. The sample was peripheral blood. The receptors shown here come from a man between 65 and 79 years old with active or convalescent COVID-19.

This clone was detected ten times or more. The gene calls are TRBV11-1 and TRBJ1-2, with a possible D match to TRBD1 (5 bases). Germline V CDR1 and CDR2: SGHAT, FQDESV (reference sequence). Trimming took off 2 bases at V and 4 bases at J, with 11 bases between the two ends. The CDR3 runs 14 residues. CDR3 DNA sequence: TGTGCCAGCAGCTTACGGACGGACACCTATGGCTACACCTTC. Amino acid sequence: CASSLRTDTYGYTF. Supplemented by reference TRBV11-1 and TRBJ1-2, the full variable domain reads EAEVAQSPRYKITEKSQAVAFWCDPISGHATLYWYRQILGQGPELLVQFQDESVVDDSQLPKDRFSAERLKGVDSTLKIQPAELGDSAMYLCASSLRTDTYGYTFGSGTRLTVV.

The chain has TRBV4-1 and TRBJ1-2, with TRBD1 matching over 8 bases. The ends lost 0 bases at V and 4 bases at J; junction bases unmatched: 16. The CDR3 contains 19 residues. Germline V gives CDR1 MGHRA, CDR2 YSYEKL. The CDR3 loop is CASSQEIGQGAQGFYGYTF. In DNA form, the CDR3 reads TGCGCCAGCAGCCAAGAAATCGGGCAGGGGGCGCAAGGATTCTATGGCTACACCTTC.

The chain combines TRBV15 with TRBJ2-3; 16 bases are a match to TRBD2. Germline values: CDR1 LNHNV, CDR2 YYDKDF (reference sequence). The CDR3 is 18 residues long. The V segment lost 0 bases and the J segment 9 bases; nucleotides outside the gene matches: 9. The CDR3 DNA reads TGTGCCACCAGCAGAGATAGCGGGACTAGCGGGAGGGTAGGGACGCAGTATTTT. It encodes CATSRDSGTSGRVGTQYF.

The chain employs TRBV6-6 and TRBJ2-1; tentative D call: TRBD2 (5 bases). V was clipped by 5 bases and J by 7 bases, with 9 bases between them. Germline V gene data show CDR1 as MNHNY and CDR2 as SVGAGI (reference sequence). The CDR3 covers 12 residues. CDR3 in amino acids: CASSPTGNEQFF. CDR3 DNA sequence: TGTGCCAGCAGTCCGACGGGGAATGAGCAGTTCTTC.

The chain recombines TRBV7-2 with TRBJ2-3; perhaps TRBD2 as D (6 bases). Germline CDR1 is SGHTA and CDR2 is FQGNSA. Trimming pared 3 bases from V and 0 bases from J, leaving 7 bases between. The CDR3 runs 14 residues. CDR3 in DNA: TGTGCCAGCAGCTTCGCGGGGAGCACAGATACGCAGTATTTT. It translates to CASSFAGSTDTQYF.

This chain connects TRBV2 to TRBJ2-7; 8 bases align to TRBD1. J was trimmed by 9 bases and V by 11 bases; bases with no gene match: 12. This CDR3 has 12 amino acids. Germline CDR1 reads SNHLY; CDR2 reads FYNNEI. The chain's CDR3 is CAGGQGGSVQYF. CDR3 sequence (DNA): TGTGCCGGAGGACAGGGTGGGTCCGTGCAGTACTTC.

The rearrangement joins TRBV7-4 to TRBJ1-5; possible D gene TRBD1, 6 bases. This CDR3 contains 15 residues. Between the trimmed V and J ends, which lost 1 base and 1 base, there was a span of 8 bases. CDR1 and CDR2 (germline): SGHVT, SQSDAQ. The CDR3 spells CASSLDQGSNQPQHF. The DNA for the CDR3 is TGTGCCAGCAGCTTAGACCAGGGGAGCAATCAGCCCCAGCATTTT. Combining the CDR3 with reference TRBV7-4 and TRBJ1-5 gives the whole variable domain GAGVSQSPRYKVAKRGRDVALRCDSISGHVTLYWYRQTLGQGSEVLTYSQSDAQRDKSGRPSGRFSAERPERSVSTLKIQRTEQGDSAVYLCASSLDQGSNQPQHFGDGTRLSIL.

This clone was observed once. Here the CDR3 reads CASSPPRGIRNEQFF. The CDR3 DNA is TGTGCCAGCAGCCCCCCTCGGGGAATTAGGAATGAGCAGTTCTTC. J is TRBJ2-1 and V is TRBV7-2; a possible D gene is TRBD2 (5 bases). Germline V CDR1 and CDR2: SGHTA, FQGNSA. The ends were cut back, 5 bases at V and 7 bases at J, with 18 bases in the middle. CDR3 length equals 15 residues.

The sample holds one count of this clone. The rearrangement uses TRBV7-2 and TRBJ2-1, with 10 bases fitting TRBD2. The germline CDR1 and CDR2 sequences are SGHTA and FQGNSA. V was clipped by 4 bases and J by 3 bases; unmatched bases: 3. This CDR3 has 15 residues. This chain's CDR3 is CASSSLAGVYNEQFF. The CDR3 bases are TGTGCCAGCAGCTCGCTAGCGGGAGTCTACAATGAGCAGTTCTTC.

The chain combines TRBV12-5 with TRBJ2-5; TRBD2 matches at 11 bases. The germline V gene encodes CDR1 LGHNT and CDR2 FRNRAP. The trim removed 2 bases at V and 6 bases at J, leaving 5 bases unmatched. This CDR3 spans 15 amino acids. The CDR3 DNA sequence: TGTGCTAGTGGTTTGACGACTAGCGGGGCACAGACCCAGTACTTC. This encodes CASGLTTSGAQTQYF. Full variable domain (missing parts from reference TRBV12-5 and TRBJ2-5): DARVTQTPRHKVTEMGQEVTMRCQPILGHNTVFWYRQTMMQGLELLAYFRNRAPLDDSGMPKDRFSAEMPDATLATLKIQPSEPRDSAVYFCASGLTTSGAQTQYFGPGTRLLVL.

The chain joins TRBV5-6 to TRBJ2-1; 7 bases match TRBD2. Germline V lookup: CDR1 SGHDT, CDR2 YYEEEE. J was trimmed by 0 bases and V by 4 bases; bases with no gene match: 10. The CDR3 has 17 amino acids. The CDR3 region is CASSPGLVLSSYNEQFF. The DNA of the CDR3 is TGTGCCAGCAGCCCCGGACTAGTCTTGAGCTCCTACAATGAGCAGTTCTTC.

The rearrangement uses TRBV15 and TRBJ1-2; TRBD1 matches at 10 bases. This CDR3 is built from 15 residues. The J segment lost 6 bases and the V segment lost 2 bases, leaving 6 bases of the junction unmatched. Germline CDR1 and CDR2: LNHNV and YYDKDF (reference sequence). The CDR3 loop is CATSRQDRGPDGYTF. In nucleotides, the CDR3 is TGTGCCACCAGCAGACAAGACAGGGGGCCGGATGGCTACACCTTC.

The chain has TRBV5-4 and TRBJ1-1, with a weak D call TRBD1 (6 bases). Germline CDR1 is SGHNT and CDR2 is YYREEE (reference sequence). Trimming stripped 0 bases from V and 5 bases from J, with 14 bases between. The CDR3 length is 15 residues. CDR3 residues: CASSLVGRGGTEAFF. Here the CDR3 DNA reads TGTGCCAGCAGCTTGGTGGGCAGGGGTGGTACTGAAGCTTTCTTT.

This sequence joins TRBV9 and TRBJ1-1; weak D call: TRBD1 (6 bases). This CDR3 spans 14 amino acids. V dropped 1 base and J dropped 1 base, with 8 bases sitting between them. Germline assignment: CDR1 SGDLS and CDR2 YYNGEE. The CDR3 DNA is TGTGCCAGCAGCGTAAGGACAGAGAACACTGAAGCTTTCTTT. This sequence encodes CASSVRTENTEAFF. The full variable domain, in which reference TRBV9 and TRBJ1-1 provide the parts outside the CDR3, is DSGVTQTPKHLITATGQRVTLRCSPRSGDLSVYWYQQSLDQGLQFLIQYYNGEERAKGNILERFSAQQFPDLHSELNLSSLELGDSALYFCASSVRTENTEAFFGQGTRLTVV.

The V gene is TRBV10-3, the J gene TRBJ2-2; possible D gene TRBD2, 6 bases. This CDR3 region has 15 residues. Trimming left V 4 bases short and J 1 base short, with 10 bases between. CDR1 ENHRY and CDR2 SYGVKD come from the germline V gene. This chain's CDR3 is CAISANGGNTGELFF. As DNA, the CDR3 is TGTGCCATCAGTGCTAACGGGGGGAACACCGGGGAGCTGTTTTTT.

This chain links TRBV7-9 with TRBJ2-3; D ambiguous. Per the germline V gene, CDR1 is SEHNR and CDR2 is FQNEAQ (reference sequence). The CDR3 contains 13 residues. The ends were cut back, 1 base at V and 4 bases at J, with 6 bases in the middle. For the CDR3, the DNA is TGTGCCAGCAGCTTAGGTGCGGCAGATACGCAGTATTTT. Amino acids: CASSLGAADTQYF.

This chain joins TRBV18 and TRBJ1-3, with 8 bases fitting TRBD1. The germline gives CDR1 KGHSH, CDR2 LQKENI. The V and J ends lost 5 bases and 2 bases, in that order; junction bases with no gene match: 17. The CDR3 sequence is 19 residues long. CDR3 protein: CASSGTGTSLDQAGNTIYF. In DNA form, the CDR3 reads TGTGCCAGCTCAGGGACAGGAACCTCCCTAGACCAAGCTGGAAACACCATATATTTT.

V is TRBV11-3 and J is TRBJ2-7, with D possibly matching TRBD1 (6 bases). Trimming left V 5 bases short and J 12 bases short, with 17 bases between. The germline gives CDR1 SGHNT, CDR2 YENEEA. The CDR3 extends over 12 amino acids. The CDR3 nucleotides are TGTGCCAGCAGCCCTGGACAGCGACAGCTGTACTTC. It codes for CASSPGQRQLYF.